This is a list of T cell receptor beta chains from one sample in a study of blood T cell repertoires in COVID-19. Sequencing used immunoSEQ multiplex PCR; TCRdb keeps in-frame clones, though not all of them. The table shows 200,000 to 250,000 clones, with about 82% occurring only once. Sequencing used peripheral blood. The receptors were sampled from a man older than 75 with acute or convalescent COVID-19. The CDR3 runs from the conserved cysteine through the conserved F or W. The D gene is left open where the match is weak. Size is stated for part of the rows, as once, few or many counts, or as a class when the clone is expanded.

J	V	D	size	CDR3	DNA
TRBJ1-2	TRBV28	.	.	CASSLPLIQANYGYTF	TGTGCCAGCAGTTTGCCTTTAATACAAGCTAACTATGGCTACACCTTC
TRBJ1-4	TRBV4-2	TRBD1	.	CASSPKTGGNEKLFF	TGTGCCAGCAGCCCTAAGACAGGGGGAAATGAAAAACTGTTTTTT
TRBJ1-4	TRBV9	.	.	CASSEARAGNNEKLFF	TGTGCCAGCAGCGAGGCCCGGGCGGGGAATAATGAAAAACTGTTTTTT
TRBJ1-6	TRBV28	.	.	CASSLTARRNNSPLHF	TGTGCCAGCAGTTTAACAGCGCGGAGGAATAATTCACCCCTCCACTTT
TRBJ2-1	TRBV3-1/TRBV3-2	.	.	CASISLGEQFF	TGTGCCAGCATCTCCCTCGGTGAGCAGTTCTTC
TRBJ1-5	TRBV10-3	TRBD1	.	CAISQSDRGLNQPQHF	TGTGCCATCAGCCAGAGCGACAGGGGGCTCAATCAGCCCCAGCATTTT
TRBJ2-1	TRBV10-1	TRBD1	.	CASIRQGHNEQFF	TGCGCCAGCATCCGACAGGGGCACAATGAGCAGTTCTTC
TRBJ2-5	TRBV5-4	TRBD2	.	CASSLGTSGGAGETQYF	TGTGCCAGCAGCCTGGGGACTAGCGGGGGGGCCGGGGAGACCCAGTACTTC
TRBJ2-5	TRBV7-3	.	.	CASSSPPGETQYF	TGTGCCAGCAGCTCCCCCCCCGGAGAGACCCAGTACTTC
TRBJ2-7	TRBV7-3	.	few	CASSLEGGQLTRQYF	TGTGCCAGCAGCCTTGAGGGTGGACAGCTTACGAGGCAGTACTTC
TRBJ1-5	TRBV7-2	TRBD1	.	CASRQGANQPQHF	TGTGCCAGCAGACAGGGGGCGAATCAGCCCCAGCATTTT
TRBJ1-5	TRBV28	.	once	CASSLGAQGGQPQHF	TGTGCCAGCAGTTTAGGGGCACAGGGCGGACAGCCCCAGCATTTT
TRBJ1-1	TRBV7-8	.	.	CASSLGNRETFF	TGTGCCAGCAGCTTGGGAAACAGGGAAACTTTCTTT
TRBJ2-3	TRBV19	TRBD2	.	CASSRTSGSAPTSTDTQYF	TGTGCCAGTAGTCGGACTAGCGGGAGCGCACCGACTAGCACAGATACGCAGTATTTT
TRBJ2-1	TRBV18	.	.	CASSPRRDNMNEQFF	TGTGCCAGCTCACCGCGAAGGGACAATATGAATGAGCAGTTCTTC
TRBJ2-7	TRBV6-5	.	.	CASSSTVPSYEQYF	TGTGCCAGCAGTTCGACAGTCCCCTCCTACGAGCAGTACTTC
TRBJ1-2	TRBV2	.	.	CASSARNYGYTF	TGTGCCAGCAGTGCTCGGAACTATGGCTACACCTTC
TRBJ2-7	TRBV28	.	.	CASSFSPGPVTYEQYF	TGTGCCAGCAGTTTCTCCCCAGGGCCTGTAACCTACGAGCAGTACTTC
TRBJ1-3	TRBV10-3	TRBD1	.	CAIRITPQGAGAGNTIYF	TGTGCCATCAGGATAACTCCACAGGGGGCAGGAGCTGGAAACACCATATATTTT
TRBJ2-1	TRBV5-1	.	once	CASSLVGVGNEQFF	TGCGCCAGCAGCTTAGTCGGGGTCGGCAATGAGCAGTTCTTC
TRBJ2-7	TRBV18	TRBD1	.	CASSPGRGPLYEQYF	TGTGCCAGCTCACCGGGCAGGGGGCCCTTATACGAGCAGTACTTC
TRBJ1-2	TRBV6-1	.	.	CASSEAPGPYGYTF	TGTGCCAGCAGTGAAGCGCCAGGGCCCTATGGCTACACCTTC
TRBJ2-7	TRBV20-1	.	once	CSASSLGESTEQYF	TGCAGTGCTAGTAGTCTCGGGGAATCCACCGAGCAGTACTTC
TRBJ1-1	TRBV18	.	.	CASSPLIQGSPGNTEAFF	TGTGCCAGCTCACCATTAATCCAGGGTTCACCAGGGAACACTGAAGCTTTCTTT
TRBJ1-2	TRBV3-1/TRBV3-2	TRBD1	.	CASSQDLTRQGEGYTF	TGTGCCAGCAGCCAAGACTTGACGAGACAGGGGGAGGGCTACACCTTC
TRBJ2-3	TRBV5-6	TRBD2	.	CASSPGGYTQYF	TGTGCCAGCAGCCCGGGGGGTTATACGCAGTATTTT
TRBJ1-2	TRBV7-9	.	few	CASSLGPGYGYTF	TGTGCCAGCAGCTTAGGCCCGGGCTATGGCTACACCTTC
TRBJ2-1	TRBV6-5	.	.	CASTLDRYNEQFF	TGTGCCAGCACCTTGGACAGATACAATGAGCAGTTCTTC
TRBJ2-7	TRBV10-3	.	.	CAIRDSGKQGQEQYF	TGTGCCATCAGAGACTCGGGCAAACAGGGCCAAGAGCAGTACTTC
TRBJ1-3	TRBV5-1	.	.	CASSLEGVSSGNTIYF	TGCGCCAGCAGCTTGGAAGGAGTCAGCTCTGGAAACACCATATATTTT
TRBJ1-2	TRBV7-2	.	.	CASSLDGSYGYTF	TGTGCCAGCAGCTTAGACGGTTCCTATGGCTACACCTTC
TRBJ2-7	TRBV6-5	.	.	CASSLFGPTGEQYF	TGTGCCAGCAGCCTCTTTGGGCCGACGGGAGAGCAGTACTTC
TRBJ2-7	TRBV10-3	TRBD2	.	CAISESILAGYEQYF	TGTGCCATCAGTGAGTCAATCCTAGCGGGTTACGAGCAGTACTTC
TRBJ2-5	TRBV6-2/TRBV6-3	TRBD1	.	CASSYGGRGQGETQYF	TGTGCCAGCAGTTACGGGGGCAGGGGGCAGGGAGAGACCCAGTACTTC
TRBJ2-5	TRBV7-9	TRBD1	once	CASSWGTAPQETQYF	TGTGCCAGCAGCTGGGGGACAGCCCCTCAAGAGACCCAGTACTTC